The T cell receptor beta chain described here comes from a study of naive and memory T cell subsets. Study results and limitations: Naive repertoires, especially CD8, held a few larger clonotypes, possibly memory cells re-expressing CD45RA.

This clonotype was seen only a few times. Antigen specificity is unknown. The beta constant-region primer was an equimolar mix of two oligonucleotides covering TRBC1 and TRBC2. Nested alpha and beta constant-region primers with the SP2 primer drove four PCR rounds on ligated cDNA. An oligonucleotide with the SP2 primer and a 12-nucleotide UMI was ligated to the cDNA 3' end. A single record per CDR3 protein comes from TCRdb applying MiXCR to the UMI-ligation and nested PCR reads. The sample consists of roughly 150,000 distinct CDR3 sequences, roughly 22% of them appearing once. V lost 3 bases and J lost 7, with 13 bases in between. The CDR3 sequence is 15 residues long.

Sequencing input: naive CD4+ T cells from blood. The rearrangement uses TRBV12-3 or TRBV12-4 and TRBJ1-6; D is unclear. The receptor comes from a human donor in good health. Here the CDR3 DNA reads TGTGCCAGCAGTTTTGGCAGGCTGACCAATTCACCCCTCCACTTT. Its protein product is CASSFGRLTNSPLHF.